Each of the 27 T cell receptor beta chains below was sequenced from the same sample in a study of T cell responses to AZD1222 COVID-19 vaccine (dated by TCRdb to 2020 to 2023). Library preparation was by the immunoSEQ multiplex PCR assay. What TCRdb holds here is the immuneACCESS table cut down to in-frame rearrangements. Part of the clones is not present; checked against another copy, under half of the missing clones reflect an unresolved V gene, and the others are unexplained. Counted in this sample were around 120,000 clones; approximately 86% of them appeared once. The biggest ten clones account for 2% to 3% of the sample. This specimen's time point label, per the study, means: about 28 days (+/-7) after the second vaccine dose. The input for sequencing was peripheral blood, taken 28 days after the second AZD1222 dose. The receptors were sampled from an adult who received the AZD1222 COVID-19 vaccine.

This clone was seen repeatedly, ten times or more. The chain is built from TRBV7-9 and TRBJ1-2, with D tentatively TRBD1 (6 bases). Germline CDR1 reads SEHNR; CDR2 reads FQNEAQ (reference sequence). V shed 5 bases and J shed 4 bases, with 20 bases lying between them. The CDR3 consists of 16 residues. The CDR3 sequence: CASSPPYRALSYGYTF. The CDR3 nucleotides are TGTGCCAGCAGCCCACCTTACAGGGCTCTCTCCTATGGCTACACCTTC.

The genes are TRBV19 and TRBJ2-1, with 15 bases identical to TRBD2. CDR1 is LNHDA, CDR2 SQIVND, per germline (reference sequence). This CDR3 is built from 15 residues. J gave up 10 bases and V 5 bases, and 6 bases lay outside the gene matches. As DNA, the CDR3 is TGTGCCAGTAGTTTCAGGACTAGCGGGGGGGTCGAGCAGTTCTTC. It specifies CASSFRTSGGVEQFF.

This clone was seen once. The chain carries TRBV6-2 or TRBV6-3 and TRBJ1-2; the D gene is possibly TRBD1 (5 bases). V dropped 0 bases and J dropped 7 bases, with 15 bases sitting between them. CDR1 is MNHEY and CDR2 is SVGEGT in the germline V gene. This CDR3 has 15 amino acids. The CDR3 region has the DNA TGTGCCAGCAGTTACTCGAGGGGCAGGGATCGTGGCTACACCTTC. As protein: CASSYSRGRDRGYTF.

This chain uses TRBV19 with TRBJ1-3; D is unresolved. The germline V gene encodes CDR1 LNHDA and CDR2 SQIVND (reference sequence). The CDR3 consists of 13 residues. Trimming cost V 0 bases and J 9 bases, with 9 bases left between them. The DNA of the CDR3 is TGTGCCAGTAGTATAGAAAGACTCGGCACCATATATTTT. Translating gives CASSIERLGTIYF.

J is TRBJ1-6 and V is TRBV4-1; D is perhaps TRBD1 (5 bases). The CDR3 covers 17 residues. Trimming pared 1 base from V and 4 bases from J, leaving 14 bases between. CDR1 and CDR2 from the germline V gene are MGHRA and YSYEKL. The CDR3 DNA reads TGCGCCAGCAGCCAAGCGATTTATGACAGTTATAATTCACCCCTCCACTTT. This encodes CASSQAIYDSYNSPLHF.

The genes are TRBV6-6 and TRBJ1-4; D remains unclear. The V gene's germline CDR1 is MNHNY and CDR2 SVGAGI (reference sequence). This CDR3 comprises 15 residues. The V end was cut by 8 bases, the J end by 0 bases, with 13 bases between. Here the CDR3 reads CASRGGSATNEKLFF. The DNA of the CDR3 is TGTGCCAGCCGGGGAGGGAGTGCAACTAATGAAAAACTGTTTTTT.

The chain links TRBV10-3 to TRBJ1-2, with TRBD1 matching 10 bases. The CDR3 is 15 residues long. J lost 1 base, V lost 1 base, and 0 bases had no gene match. The germline gives CDR1 ENHRY, CDR2 SYGVKD. CDR3 DNA: TGTGCCATCAGTGAGTGGGACAGGGGTAACTATGGCTACACCTTC. This translates into CAISEWDRGNYGYTF.

The CDR3 reads CSVAGKQGANQPQHF. DNA of the CDR3: TGCAGCGTTGCTGGCAAGCAGGGGGCAAATCAGCCCCAGCATTTT. The chain joins TRBV29-1 to TRBJ1-5, with TRBD1 matching over 8 bases. The CDR3 spans 15 residues. V lost 4 bases to trimming and J lost 4 bases; unmatched junction nucleotides: 9. Germline V CDR1 and CDR2: SQVTM, ANQGSEA.

The V and J genes are TRBV3-1 (or the pseudogene TRBV3-2) and TRBJ2-2; D is possibly TRBD1 (5 bases). Trimming removed 2 bases from V and 0 bases from J, with 16 bases in between. The CDR3 spans 18 residues. In germline, CDR1 is LGHDT, CDR2 YNNKEL (reference sequence). DNA for the CDR3: TGTGCCAGCAGCCAATCACTCTGGGGCAACGCGAACACCGGGGAGCTGTTTTTT. This translates into CASSQSLWGNANTGELFF.

The chain joins TRBV4-1 to TRBJ1-4; TRBD1 aligns across 7 bases. In germline, CDR1 is MGHRA, CDR2 YSYEKL. V shed 3 bases and J 5 bases; nucleotides not matched to a gene: 18. The CDR3 extends over 19 amino acids. The CDR3 spells CASSQSRSVVGQFNEKLFF. The CDR3 nucleotides are TGCGCCAGCAGCCAGAGTAGGTCGGTGGTGGGACAGTTCAATGAAAAACTGTTTTTT.

The V call is TRBV5-5, the J call TRBJ1-4; 10 bases fit TRBD1. Unmatched junction bases numbered 7, after V lost 4 bases and J lost 7 bases. In germline, CDR1 is SGHKS, CDR2 YYEKEE (reference sequence). The CDR3 consists of 15 residues. The DNA for the CDR3 is TGTGCCAGCAGCACGTTGGGGACAGGGGTTGAAAAACTGTTTTTT. Amino acids: CASSTLGTGVEKLFF.

V and J are TRBV9 and TRBJ2-1, with unresolved D. Trimming took off 0 bases at V and 6 bases at J, with 7 bases between the two ends. The germline V gene has CDR1 SGDLS and CDR2 YYNGEE. The CDR3 has 13 amino acids. CDR3 loop: CASSVDSPNEQFF. The CDR3 DNA sequence: TGTGCCAGCAGCGTAGATTCTCCCAATGAGCAGTTCTTC.

The chain is built from TRBV6-5 and TRBJ1-6; no clear D gene. Germline lookup yields CDR1 MNHEY and CDR2 SVGAGI. V lost 5 bases to trimming and J lost 11 bases, with 13 bases between them. This CDR3 region has 13 residues. The CDR3 sequence: CASSLGVRTPLHF. CDR3 sequence (DNA): TGTGCCAGCAGTCTCGGTGTGAGAACACCCCTCCACTTT.

The genes are TRBV7-9 and TRBJ2-7; maybe TRBD2 (5 bases). CDR3 size: 14 residues. Trimming left V 4 bases short and J 4 bases short, with 14 bases between. Germline V CDR1 and CDR2: SEHNR, FQNEAQ (reference sequence). CDR3 sequence (DNA): TGTGCCAGCAGCTATTCAGCGGACGGATACGAGCAGTACTTC. Its protein product is CASSYSADGYEQYF.

This sequence joins TRBV19 and TRBJ1-1, with TRBD1 as a possible D gene (6 bases). The CDR3 runs to 16 residues. Germline V gene lookup returns CDR1 LNHDA and CDR2 SQIVND (reference sequence). V was pared by 6 bases and J by 1 base, with 18 bases between. The CDR3: CASSPARTEPNTEAFF. The DNA of the CDR3 is TGTGCCAGTAGCCCAGCTAGGACAGAGCCGAACACTGAAGCTTTCTTT. The whole variable domain, remainder taken from reference TRBV19 and TRBJ1-1, is DGGITQSPKYLFRKEGQNVTLSCEQNLNHDAMYWYRQDPGQGLRLIYYSQIVNDFQKGDIAEGYSVSREKKESFPLTVTSAQKNPTAFYLCASSPARTEPNTEAFFGQGTRLTVV.

This rearrangement joins TRBV29-1 to TRBJ1-2; D unclear. The germline gives CDR1 SQVTM, CDR2 ANQGSEA. The CDR3 has 13 residues. Trimming left V 2 bases short and J 4 bases short, with 11 bases between. The DNA of the CDR3 is TGCAGCGTTGAAATCGGGGTGCTCTATGGCTACACCTTC. It translates to CSVEIGVLYGYTF.

The rearrangement joins TRBV25-1 to TRBJ1-2; D gene ambiguous. Per germline, CDR1 MGHDK and CDR2 SYGVNS. Trimming left V 5 bases short and J 4 bases short, with 8 bases between. The CDR3 is 12 residues long. CDR3 region: CASSNQVYGYTF. The CDR3 region has the DNA TGTGCCAGCAGTAATCAGGTCTATGGCTACACCTTC.

This chain connects TRBV19 to TRBJ1-1; no definite D call. Germline lookup yields CDR1 LNHDA and CDR2 SQIVND (reference sequence). The length of the CDR3 is 14 residues. Deletions cut 6 bases from V and 1 base from J, with 12 bases between. The chain's CDR3 is CASSPYSGNTEAFF. CDR3 sequence (DNA): TGTGCCAGTAGCCCTTACAGTGGGAACACTGAAGCTTTCTTT.

The chain has TRBV7-8 and TRBJ1-1; D ambiguous. The germline gives CDR1 SGHVS, CDR2 FQNEAQ. The CDR3 length is 13 residues. Deletions cut 2 bases from V and 10 bases from J, with 14 bases between. The CDR3 reads CASSLLNGYLAFF. The CDR3 bases are TGTGCCAGCAGCTTATTGAACGGTTACTTAGCTTTCTTT.

The V and J genes are TRBV2 and TRBJ1-2; D ambiguous. This CDR3 is built from 15 residues. Trimming took off 3 bases at V and 0 bases at J, with 11 bases between the two ends. Per germline, CDR1 SNHLY and CDR2 FYNNEI. CDR3 region: CASSDRGDANYGYTF. The CDR3 DNA reads TGTGCCAGCAGTGATCGTGGGGATGCTAACTATGGCTACACCTTC.

J is TRBJ2-1 and V is TRBV27; D gene uncertain. The CDR3 length is 12 residues. The ends were cut back, 5 bases at V and 10 bases at J, with 12 bases in the middle. Per germline, CDR1 MNHEY and CDR2 SMNVEV (reference sequence). CDR3 residues: CASSPHRMEQFF. The CDR3 DNA follows: TGTGCCAGCAGTCCACACAGAATGGAGCAGTTCTTC.

This clone was seen a handful of times. The J gene is TRBJ1-5, the V gene TRBV7-2; 8 positions agree with TRBD1. The CDR3 totals 15 residues. J gave up 7 bases and V 5 bases, and 10 bases lay outside the gene matches. Germline assignment: CDR1 SGHTA and CDR2 FQGNSA. The CDR3, as DNA: TGTGCCAGCAGCCTAGGACAGGGTCAGGTACAGCCCCAGCATTTT. Protein: CASSLGQGQVQPQHF.

The V and J genes are TRBV5-4 and TRBJ1-2, with D perhaps matching TRBD1 (5 bases). The germline gives CDR1 SGHNT, CDR2 YYREEE (reference sequence). Trimming stripped 1 base from V and 2 bases from J, with 15 bases between. The CDR3 loop spans 16 amino acids. This CDR3 reads CASSLPAQEGNYGYTF. CDR3 nucleotide sequence: TGTGCCAGCAGCTTGCCGGCGCAGGAGGGGAACTATGGCTACACCTTC.

The rearrangement uses TRBV6-5 and TRBJ2-3, with TRBD1 identical over 7 bases. CDR3 length: 16 residues. Per the germline V gene, CDR1 is MNHEY and CDR2 is SVGAGI. V gave up 2 bases and J gave up 4 bases; unmatched junction bases: 9. The CDR3 sequence is CASSYDFLDRADTQYF. CDR3 DNA sequence: TGTGCCAGCAGTTACGACTTCTTAGACAGGGCAGATACGCAGTATTTT.

The chain employs TRBV6-5 and TRBJ1-2; 7 bases line up with TRBD1. The CDR3 consists of 15 residues. Germline values: CDR1 MNHEY, CDR2 SVGAGI. The V segment lost 7 bases and the J segment 7 bases; nucleotides outside the gene matches: 15. The CDR3, as DNA: TGTGCCAGCACTAGGGAGCAGGGGGTGAGGGCTGGCTACACCTTC. It specifies CASTREQGVRAGYTF.

Notes on this clone: The sample contains more than one DNA sequence encoding this CDR3. The chain employs TRBV4-1 and TRBJ1-3; D perhaps matches TRBD1 (5 bases). The V end lost 4 bases, the J end lost 2 bases, and 18 bases lay between the germline ends. CDR1 and CDR2 (germline): MGHRA, YSYEKL. This CDR3 has 17 amino acids. CDR3 DNA: TGCGCCAGCAGCCGTGGAGGGGTGGTGTTAACTGGAAACACCATATATTTT. It translates to CASSRGGVVLTGNTIYF.

This chain joins TRBV4-1 and TRBJ1-3; no reliable D call. V dropped 3 bases and J dropped 4 bases, with 13 bases sitting between them. The CDR3 consists of 15 residues. From germline, CDR1 is MGHRA and CDR2 YSYEKL. CDR3 sequence (DNA): TGCGCCAGCAGCCAGGAACAGACGAGGGGAAACACCATATATTTT. Residues: CASSQEQTRGNTIYF.